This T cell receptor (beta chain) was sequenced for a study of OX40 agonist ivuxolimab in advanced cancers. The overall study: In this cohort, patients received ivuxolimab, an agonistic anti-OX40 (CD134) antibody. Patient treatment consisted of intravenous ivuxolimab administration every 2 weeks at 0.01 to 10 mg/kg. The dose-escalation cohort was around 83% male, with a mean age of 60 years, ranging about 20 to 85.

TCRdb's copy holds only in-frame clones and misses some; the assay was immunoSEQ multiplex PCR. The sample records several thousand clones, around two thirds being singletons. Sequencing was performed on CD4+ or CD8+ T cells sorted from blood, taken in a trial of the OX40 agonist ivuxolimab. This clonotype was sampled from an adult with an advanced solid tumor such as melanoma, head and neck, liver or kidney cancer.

CDR3 protein: CASSPPGSVDEQYF. In nucleotides, the CDR3 is TGTGCCAGCTCACCACCAGGATCGGTGGACGAGCAGTACTTC. The chain links TRBV18 to TRBJ2-7; no definite D call. The CDR3 totals 14 residues. In germline, CDR1 is KGHSH, CDR2 LQKENI. V gave up 0 bases and J gave up 5 bases, with 11 bases separating them.